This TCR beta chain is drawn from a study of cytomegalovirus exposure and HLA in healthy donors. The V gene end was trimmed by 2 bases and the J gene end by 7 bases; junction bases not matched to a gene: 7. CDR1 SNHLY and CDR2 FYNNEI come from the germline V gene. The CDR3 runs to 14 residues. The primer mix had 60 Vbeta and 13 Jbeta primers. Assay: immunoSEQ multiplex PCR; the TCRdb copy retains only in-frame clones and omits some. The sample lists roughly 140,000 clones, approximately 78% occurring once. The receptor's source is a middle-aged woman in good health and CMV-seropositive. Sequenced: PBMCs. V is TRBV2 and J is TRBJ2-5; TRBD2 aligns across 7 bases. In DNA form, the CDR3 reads TGTGCCAGCAGTGAAACGGGTGGGAGGGGGACCCAGTACTTC. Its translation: CASSETGGRGTQYF.